One and the same sample provided the 19 T cell receptor beta chains below, sequenced in a study of control samples from healthy donors and cancer patients. Sequenced by immunoSEQ multiplex PCR; TCRdb stores in-frame clones only, minus some. This sample has some 57,000 clones; 85% to 95% occur once, and the top ten carry approximately 2.2%. Sequencing was performed on blood. All receptors come from a man younger than 40 in good health.

V is TRBV19 and J is TRBJ2-5, with unresolved D. From germline, CDR1 is LNHDA and CDR2 SQIVND (reference sequence). The CDR3 extends over 14 amino acids. V was trimmed by 1 base and J by 4 bases, leaving 10 bases between them. CDR3 amino acids: CASSIGTARETQYF. The DNA of the CDR3 is TGTGCCAGTAGTATAGGCACAGCCCGAGAGACCCAGTACTTC. The full variable domain, completed using reference TRBV19 and TRBJ2-5, is DGGITQSPKYLFRKEGQNVTLSCEQNLNHDAMYWYRQDPGQGLRLIYYSQIVNDFQKGDIAEGYSVSREKKESFPLTVTSAQKNPTAFYLCASSIGTARETQYFGPGTRLLVL.

The J gene is TRBJ1-1, the V gene TRBV6-6, with 7 bases aligning to TRBD1. Germline V gene sequence: CDR1 MNHNY, CDR2 SVGAGI (reference sequence). V shed 4 bases and J 6 bases; nucleotides not matched to a gene: 11. The CDR3 is made up of 15 amino acids. The CDR3, as DNA: TGTGCCAGCAGTTCAGGACAGGCCTCTGACCCTGAAGCTTTCTTT. Translating gives CASSSGQASDPEAFF.

This chain joins TRBV28 and TRBJ2-3; the match to TRBD1 covers 7 bases. This CDR3 has 13 residues. Germline V lookup: CDR1 MDHEN, CDR2 SYDVKM. J gave up 7 bases and V 6 bases, and 7 bases lay outside the gene matches. CDR3 sequence: CASREQGLHTQYF. The CDR3, as DNA: TGTGCCAGCAGGGAACAGGGGTTACATACGCAGTATTTT. Variable domain in full (rest from reference TRBV28 and TRBJ2-3): DVKVTQSSRYLVKRTGEKVFLECVQDMDHENMFWYRQDPGLGLRLIYFSYDVKMKEKGDIPEGYSVSREKKERFSLILESASTNQTSMYLCASREQGLHTQYFGPGTRLTVL.

The chain has TRBV27 and TRBJ2-1; the D call may be TRBD1 or TRBD2 (5 bases each). The length of the CDR3 is 13 residues. The germline CDR1 and CDR2 sequences are MNHEY and SMNVEV (reference sequence). V dropped 1 base and J dropped 9 bases, with 10 bases sitting between them. The CDR3 reads CASSLLRGTEQFF. In DNA, the CDR3 is TGTGCCAGCAGTTTATTGAGGGGTACTGAGCAGTTCTTC.

V is TRBV5-6 and J is TRBJ1-1; TRBD1 might be the D (5 bases). The V end lost 4 bases, the J end lost 5 bases, and 18 bases lay between the germline ends. The germline V gene encodes CDR1 SGHDT and CDR2 YYEEEE. The CDR3 sequence is 15 residues long. The CDR3: CASSPDSGGRTEAFF. The CDR3 nucleotides are TGTGCCAGCAGCCCGGATAGTGGGGGGAGGACTGAAGCTTTCTTT.

J is TRBJ2-1 and V is TRBV30; possibly TRBD1 or TRBD2 for D (5 bases each). The germline V gene has CDR1 GTSNPN and CDR2 SVGIG (reference sequence). V lost 0 bases and J lost 3, with 12 bases in between. The CDR3 sequence is 15 residues long. This CDR3 reads CAWSVFGTNYNEQFF. The DNA for the CDR3 is TGTGCCTGGAGTGTTTTTGGGACCAACTACAATGAGCAGTTCTTC.

This chain links TRBV3-1 (or the pseudogene TRBV3-2) with TRBJ1-3; D perhaps matches TRBD1 (6 bases). Trimming removed 2 bases at V and 8 bases at J, with 16 bases between. This CDR3 comprises 15 residues. Germline V gene data show CDR1 as LGHDT and CDR2 as YNNKEL (reference sequence). In DNA, the CDR3 is TGTGCCAGCAGCCAACAGGGGCTTGGTGGGGACACCATATATTTT. This sequence encodes CASSQQGLGGDTIYF.

This chain joins TRBV5-1 and TRBJ1-5; TRBD1 agrees at 11 bases. Germline loops: CDR1 SGHRS, CDR2 YFSETQ. Trimming took 4 bases from V and 6 from J; bases not matched to a gene: 6. The length of the CDR3 is 15 residues. The CDR3 DNA follows: TGCGCCAGCAGCCCGGAAGGGACAGGGGGTCAGCCCCAGCATTTT. It is translated as CASSPEGTGGQPQHF.

The rearrangement joins TRBV5-1 to TRBJ2-7, with 10 bases that match TRBD2. The germline V gene encodes CDR1 SGHRS and CDR2 YFSETQ. This CDR3 has 14 residues. J lost 4 bases, V lost 5 bases, and 6 bases had no gene match. Written as DNA, the CDR3 is TGCGCCAGCAGACAACTAGCGGGAAGATACGAGCAGTACTTC. It translates to CASRQLAGRYEQYF.

The V gene is TRBV5-4, the J gene TRBJ2-7; no clear D gene. CDR1 and CDR2 (germline): SGHNT, YYREEE (reference sequence). V was cut by 1 base and J by 2 bases, with 16 bases left in between. The CDR3 totals 16 residues. CDR3 nucleotides: TGTGCCAGCAGCTTGAGTTCGGGTATCTTTCCCTACGAGCAGTACTTC. It is translated as CASSLSSGIFPYEQYF.

This chain connects TRBV9 to TRBJ1-3; 8 bases agree with TRBD1. Trimming took 4 bases from V and 14 from J; bases not matched to a gene: 8. CDR1 is SGDLS and CDR2 is YYNGEE in the germline V gene. CDR3 size: 12 residues. Written as DNA, the CDR3 is TGTGCCAGCAGCCCGAGTAGGGGACAGGTATATTTT. Translating gives CASSPSRGQVYF.

V and J are TRBV5-8 and TRBJ2-4; 14 bases line up with TRBD2. The V segment lost 4 bases and the J segment 3 bases; nucleotides outside the gene matches: 6. The CDR3 runs 17 residues. Germline V gene data show CDR1 as SGHTS and CDR2 as YDEGEE. In nucleotides, the CDR3 is TGTGCCAGCAGCCCGGGGACTAGCGGGAGAGGCAAAAACATTCAGTACTTC. Translating gives CASSPGTSGRGKNIQYF.

This sequence joins TRBV4-1 and TRBJ1-2; D unresolved. The CDR3 is made up of 15 amino acids. V lost 4 bases and J lost 7, with 19 bases in between. Germline V gene lookup returns CDR1 MGHRA and CDR2 YSYEKL. CDR3 DNA sequence: TGCGCCAGCAGCCTGCCCCAAGGAGTGGCCGGTGGCTACACCTTC. It translates to CASSLPQGVAGGYTF.

The V and J genes are TRBV5-6 and TRBJ2-3; D is unclear. The CDR3 loop spans 15 amino acids. V lost 3 bases to trimming and J lost 0 bases, with 11 bases between them. The germline V gene has CDR1 SGHDT and CDR2 YYEEEE. The CDR3 loop reads CASSSPRKSTDTQYF. The CDR3 region has the DNA TGTGCCAGCAGCTCCCCAAGAAAAAGCACAGATACGCAGTATTTT.

The chain couples TRBV28 to TRBJ1-2, with D unclear. Trimming removed 1 base from V and 2 bases from J, with 2 bases in between. CDR3 length equals 12 residues. Looked up from germline, CDR1 is MDHEN and CDR2 is SYDVKM. CDR3 nucleotide sequence: TGTGCCAGCAGTTTATCAAACTATGGCTACACCTTC. Amino acids: CASSLSNYGYTF.

V and J are TRBV6-2 or TRBV6-3 and TRBJ2-5; D ambiguous. The V gene lost 2 bases and the J gene lost 4 bases, with 2 bases spanning the gap. Germline lookup yields CDR1 MNHEY and CDR2 SVGEGT. This CDR3 has 11 residues. The CDR3 protein is CASSYVETQYF. CDR3 coding DNA: TGTGCCAGCAGTTACGTAGAGACCCAGTACTTC.

The rearrangement uses TRBV29-1 and TRBJ1-1; unclear D gene. The V end was cut by 6 bases, the J end by 1 base, with 9 bases between. This CDR3 contains 12 residues. CDR1 SQVTM and CDR2 ANQGSEA come from the germline V gene. This CDR3 is CSVMTGNTEAFF. The CDR3, as DNA: TGCAGCGTCATGACGGGGAACACTGAAGCTTTCTTT. Looking up the rest from reference TRBV29-1 and TRBJ1-1 gives the full variable domain: SAVISQKPSRDICQRGTSLTIQCQVDSQVTMMFWYRQQPGQSLTLIATANQGSEATYESGFVIDKFPISRPNLTFSTLTVSNMSPEDSSIYLCSVMTGNTEAFFGQGTRLTVV.

This chain links TRBV2 with TRBJ2-7; 9 bases match TRBD1. CDR1 SNHLY and CDR2 FYNNEI come from the germline V gene. The CDR3 has 13 amino acids. J lost 7 bases, V lost 7 bases, and 8 bases had no gene match. CDR3 region: CASNWDREWEQYF. The DNA of the CDR3 is TGTGCCAGCAATTGGGACAGGGAATGGGAGCAGTACTTC.

The V call is TRBV4-1, the J call TRBJ2-4; no definite D call. Trimming shortened V by 1 base and J by 1 base, and 2 bases separated the two germline ends. Germline CDR1 MGHRA, CDR2 YSYEKL. This CDR3 spans 13 amino acids. The CDR3, as DNA: TGCGCCAGCAGCCAAGGGGCCAAAAACATTCAGTACTTC. It encodes CASSQGAKNIQYF.